This is a list of T cell receptor beta chains from one sample in a study of cytomegalovirus exposure and HLA in healthy donors. Sequencing was performed with immunoSEQ multiplex PCR; in TCRdb, only in-frame clones are kept and a portion is missing. This sample has around 130,000 clones, with more than 75% found just once. The sequencing sample was made of PBMCs. Receptors originate from a woman aged 25 to 39 in good health and CMV-seronegative. The CDR3 runs from the conserved cysteine through the conserved F or W. Fields, in order: V gene, CDR3 length, D gene, J gene, CDR3 protein. A D gene is named only where the DNA matches it firmly.

TRBV2	15	TRBD2	TRBJ2-2	CATTGTSDLGGELFF
TRBV5-1	15	TRBD1	TRBJ1-4	CASSYDRDPTEKLFF
TRBV28	15	TRBD1	TRBJ2-7	CASSSMTGAQYEQYF
TRBV18	16	TRBD2	TRBJ2-7	CASSPPSAGGRAEQYF
TRBV5-6	15	-	TRBJ2-1	CASSSPGTTNNEQFF
TRBV30	14	TRBD2	TRBJ2-3	CAWRLAGSQDTQYF
TRBV29-1	13	-	TRBJ1-1	CSVALRGNTEAFF
TRBV30	12	-	TRBJ2-1	CASSKENNEQFF
TRBV30	12	-	TRBJ2-1	CAWSDNTYEQFF
TRBV15	17	-	TRBJ2-2	CATSRGGGAAGAGELFF
TRBV5-4	15	-	TRBJ2-5	CASSLAQGLQETQYF
TRBV7-8	14	-	TRBJ2-2	CASSSDFFAGELFF
TRBV9	17	-	TRBJ2-5	CASSVSSGGTAPETQYF
TRBV10-1	15	TRBD2	TRBJ2-7	CASSPVVAGALEQYF
TRBV6-4	14	-	TRBJ2-1	CASREDSTSNEQFF
TRBV6-5	13	TRBD2	TRBJ2-5	CASSRGTSRDQYF
TRBV5-6	19	TRBD1	TRBJ2-1	CASTLRIWSTGGSYNEQFF
TRBV10-3	16	TRBD1	TRBJ2-3	CAISGGRQGATDTQYF
TRBV7-2	15	-	TRBJ1-2	CASSLARGKEYGYTF
TRBV2	13	TRBD2	TRBJ2-1	CASRAGGPGEQFF
TRBV4-1	15	-	TRBJ2-3	CASSQDPGSTDTQYF
TRBV7-9	11	-	TRBJ2-3	CASSPIDTQYF
TRBV5-8	16	TRBD1	TRBJ1-6	CASSGRLRTGKIGADF
TRBV1	13	-	TRBJ2-1	CTSSQDPTNEQFF
TRBV4-1	17	-	TRBJ1-6	CASSQGGQSSYNSPLHF
TRBV4-3	15	-	TRBJ2-1	CASSQGQRGLGEQFF